Here is one T cell receptor (beta chain) with its context. Only in-frame clones appear in the TCRdb table, and some are missing; sequencing was by immunoSEQ multiplex PCR. In the table there are approximately 100,000 clones, 91% of which are singletons. These data are taken from a study of T cell changes during pregnancy in multiple sclerosis. This CDR3 is built from 13 residues. Germline lookup yields CDR1 SNHLY and CDR2 FYNNEI. V lost 5 bases to trimming and J lost 3 bases, with 11 bases between them. This chain uses TRBV2 with TRBJ2-7, with D possibly being TRBD1 (6 bases). The receptor was derived from a female donor with multiple sclerosis, enrolled in a pregnancy study. The sequenced sample was peripheral blood, obtained in the second trimester of pregnancy. CDR3 coding DNA: TGTGCCAGCAGTAACAGGGTGGTCTACGAGCAGTACTTC. This codes for CASSNRVVYEQYF.